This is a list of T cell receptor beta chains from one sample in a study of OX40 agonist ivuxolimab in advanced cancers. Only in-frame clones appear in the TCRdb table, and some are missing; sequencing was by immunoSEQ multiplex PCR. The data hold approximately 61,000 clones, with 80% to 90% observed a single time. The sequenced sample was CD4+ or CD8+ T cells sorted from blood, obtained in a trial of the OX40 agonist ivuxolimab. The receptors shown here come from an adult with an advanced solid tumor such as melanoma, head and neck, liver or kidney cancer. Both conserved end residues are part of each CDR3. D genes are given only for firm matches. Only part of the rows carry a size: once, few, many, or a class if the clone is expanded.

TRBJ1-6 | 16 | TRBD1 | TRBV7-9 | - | CASSYGTGGYNSPLHF | TGTGCCAGCAGCTACGGGACAGGGGGTTATAATTCACCCCTCCACTTT
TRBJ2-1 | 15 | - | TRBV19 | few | CASRVALGSYNEQFF | TGTGCCAGTAGGGTAGCGTTGGGGTCCTACAATGAGCAGTTCTTC
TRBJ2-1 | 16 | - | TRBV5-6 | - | CASSLEMANIYNEQFF | TGTGCCAGCAGCTTGGAAATGGCCAATATTTACAATGAGCAGTTCTTC
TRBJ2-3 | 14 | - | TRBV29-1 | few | CSVHARGGSDTQYF | TGCAGCGTCCACGCCAGGGGCGGTTCAGATACGCAGTATTTT
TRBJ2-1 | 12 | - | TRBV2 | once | CASSEALRWKFF | TGTGCCAGCAGTGAAGCGCTTAGATGGAAGTTCTTC
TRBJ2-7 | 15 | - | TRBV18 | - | CASSPGTVSSYEQYF | TGTGCCAGCTCACCGGGTACCGTGAGCTCCTACGAGCAGTACTTC
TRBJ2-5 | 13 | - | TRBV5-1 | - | CASSPGPQETQYF | TGCGCCAGCAGCCCGGGTCCACAAGAGACCCAGTACTTC
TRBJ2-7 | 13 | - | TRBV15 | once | CATSRVDSYEQYF | TGTGCCACCAGCAGAGTGGACTCCTACGAGCAGTACTTC
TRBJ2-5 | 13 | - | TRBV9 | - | CASSVVSSQTQYF | TGTGCCAGCAGCGTAGTTTCTTCGCAGACCCAGTACTTC
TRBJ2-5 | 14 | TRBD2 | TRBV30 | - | CAWRIAGGPQTQYF | TGTGCCTGGAGAATAGCGGGAGGGCCGCAGACCCAGTACTTC
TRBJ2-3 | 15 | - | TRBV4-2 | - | CASSQVGGDTDTQYF | TGTGCCAGCAGCCAAGTAGGGGGGGACACAGATACGCAGTATTTT
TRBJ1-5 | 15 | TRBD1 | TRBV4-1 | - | CASSPLQGYNQPQHF | TGCGCCAGCAGCCCCTTACAGGGGTACAATCAGCCCCAGCATTTT
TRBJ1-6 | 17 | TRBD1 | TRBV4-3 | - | CASSQEGGKGGNSPLHF | TGCGCCAGCAGCCAAGAGGGGGGGAAAGGGGGCAATTCACCCCTCCACTTT
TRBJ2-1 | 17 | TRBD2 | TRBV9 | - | CASSPGLAGGPHNEQFF | TGTGCCAGCAGCCCGGGACTAGCGGGAGGGCCTCACAATGAGCAGTTCTTC
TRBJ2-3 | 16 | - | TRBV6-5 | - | CASSSLRLTDTDTQYF | TGTGCCAGCAGTTCCCTACGGCTGACCGACACAGATACGCAGTATTTT
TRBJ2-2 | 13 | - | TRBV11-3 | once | CASSFGAPGELFF | TGTGCCAGCAGCTTCGGGGCTCCCGGGGAGCTGTTTTTT
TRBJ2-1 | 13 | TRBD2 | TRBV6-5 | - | CASSYSSGRFLFF | TGTGCCAGCAGTTACTCTAGCGGGAGATTCTTGTTCTTC
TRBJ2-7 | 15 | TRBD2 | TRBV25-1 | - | CASSYRTSGTYEQYF | TGTGCCAGCAGTTACCGGACTAGCGGAACCTACGAGCAGTACTTC
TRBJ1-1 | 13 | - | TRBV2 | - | CASSKTAYTEAFF | TGTGCCAGCAGCAAGACAGCCTACACTGAAGCTTTCTTT
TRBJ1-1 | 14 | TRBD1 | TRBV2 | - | CASSSTGGDTEAFF | TGTGCCAGCAGCTCCACAGGGGGCGACACTGAAGCTTTCTTT
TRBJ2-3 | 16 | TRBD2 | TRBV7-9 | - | CASSFVLAGGKDTQYF | TGTGCCAGCAGCTTTGTACTAGCGGGAGGAAAAGATACGCAGTATTTT
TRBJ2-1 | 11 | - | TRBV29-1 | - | CSVDGDNEQFF | TGCAGCGTTGACGGTGACAATGAGCAGTTCTTC
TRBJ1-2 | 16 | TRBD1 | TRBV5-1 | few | CASSLGVDRVNYGYTF | TGCGCCAGCAGCTTGGGGGTGGACAGGGTGAACTATGGCTACACCTTC
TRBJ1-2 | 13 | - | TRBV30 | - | CAWARDSPYGYTF | TGTGCCTGGGCGAGAGACAGTCCCTATGGCTACACCTTC
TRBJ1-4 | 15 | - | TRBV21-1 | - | CASSGYSGEDEKLFF | TGTGCCAGCAGCGGATACTCGGGGGAGGATGAAAAACTGTTTTTT
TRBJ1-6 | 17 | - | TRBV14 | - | CASSQDYGGAGNSPLHF | TGTGCCAGCAGCCAAGATTATGGGGGCGCGGGTAATTCACCCCTCCACTTT
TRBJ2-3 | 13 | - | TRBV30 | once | CAWSVLFRDTQYF | TGTGCCTGGAGTGTACTATTCAGAGATACGCAGTATTTT
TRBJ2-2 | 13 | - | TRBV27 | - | CASKTINTGELFF | TGTGCCAGCAAGACCATTAACACCGGGGAGCTGTTTTTT
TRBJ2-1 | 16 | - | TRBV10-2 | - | CASSESWGPPYNEQFF | TGCGCCAGCAGTGAGTCATGGGGGCCACCGTACAATGAGCAGTTCTTC
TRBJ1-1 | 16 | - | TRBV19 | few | CASVSVQLRLNTEAFF | TGTGCCAGTGTATCAGTCCAGCTAAGACTGAACACTGAAGCTTTCTTT
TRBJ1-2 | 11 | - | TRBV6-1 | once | CASLGFNGYTF | TGTGCCAGCTTGGGGTTCAATGGCTACACCTTC
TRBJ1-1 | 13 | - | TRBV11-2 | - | CASSTSPNTEAFF | TGTGCCAGCAGCACCTCACCGAACACTGAAGCTTTCTTT
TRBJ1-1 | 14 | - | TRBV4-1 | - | CASSQEARNTEAFF | TGCGCCAGCAGCCAAGAAGCAAGAAACACTGAAGCTTTCTTT
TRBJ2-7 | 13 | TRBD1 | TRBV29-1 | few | CSVGQGAVYEQYF | TGCAGCGTAGGACAGGGGGCGGTTTACGAGCAGTACTTC
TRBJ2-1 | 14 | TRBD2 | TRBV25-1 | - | CASSPTTGGDEQFF | TGTGCCAGCAGTCCAACTACGGGAGGGGATGAGCAGTTCTTC
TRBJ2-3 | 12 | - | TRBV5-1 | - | CASRLGSGTQYF | TGCGCCAGCAGGCTGGGCAGCGGCACGCAGTATTTT
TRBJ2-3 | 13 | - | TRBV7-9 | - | CASSLPSSGTQYF | TGTGCCAGCAGCTTACCCTCCTCGGGTACGCAGTATTTT
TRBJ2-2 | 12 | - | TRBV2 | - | CASRAEYGELFF | TGTGCCAGCAGGGCAGAGTACGGGGAGCTGTTTTTT
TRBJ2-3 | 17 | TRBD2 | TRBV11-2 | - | CASSNKPTSGSTDTQYF | TGTGCCAGCAGTAATAAGCCAACTAGCGGGAGCACAGATACGCAGTATTTT
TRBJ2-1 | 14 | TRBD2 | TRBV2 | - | CAKSGTSEEDEQFF | TGTGCCAAATCCGGGACTAGTGAGGAAGATGAGCAGTTCTTC
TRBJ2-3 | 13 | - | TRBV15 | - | CATSRGDTDTQYF | TGTGCCACCAGCAGGGGGGACACAGATACGCAGTATTTT
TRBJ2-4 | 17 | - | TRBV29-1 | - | CSASHGSTGIAKNIQYF | TGCAGCGCCTCCCACGGGAGTACGGGGATAGCCAAAAACATTCAGTACTTC
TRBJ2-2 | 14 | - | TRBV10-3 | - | CAISALPNTGELFF | TGTGCCATCAGTGCCCTGCCGAACACCGGGGAGCTGTTTTTT
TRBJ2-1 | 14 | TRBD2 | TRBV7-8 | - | CASSLAPSGSIQFF | TGTGCCAGCAGCTTAGCCCCTAGCGGGAGTATTCAGTTCTTC
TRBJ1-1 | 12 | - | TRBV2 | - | CASSETQVEAFF | TGTGCCAGCAGTGAAACACAGGTTGAAGCTTTCTTT
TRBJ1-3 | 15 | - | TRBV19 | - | CASRKDRNSGNTIYF | TGTGCCAGTAGGAAAGACAGGAACTCTGGAAACACCATATATTTT
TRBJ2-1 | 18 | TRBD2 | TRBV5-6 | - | CASSSLFLAGGSYNEQFF | TGTGCCAGCAGCTCCCTGTTTCTCGCGGGAGGGTCCTACAATGAGCAGTTCTTC
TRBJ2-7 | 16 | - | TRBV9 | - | CASSAHFLGPAYEQYF | TGTGCCAGCAGCGCCCACTTCCTCGGGCCGGCATACGAGCAGTACTTC
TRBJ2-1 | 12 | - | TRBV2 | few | CAITATYNEQFF | TGTGCCATTACAGCCACCTACAATGAGCAGTTCTTC
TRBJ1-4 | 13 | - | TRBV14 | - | CASSQAREEKLFF | TGTGCCAGCAGCCAAGCAAGGGAGGAAAAACTGTTTTTT
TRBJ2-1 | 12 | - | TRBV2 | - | CASSREGNEQFF | TGTGCCAGCAGTAGAGAGGGCAATGAGCAGTTCTTC
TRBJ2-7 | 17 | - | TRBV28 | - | CASSPANQGRNSYEQYF | TGTGCCAGCAGTCCAGCAAACCAGGGACGCAACTCCTACGAGCAGTACTTC
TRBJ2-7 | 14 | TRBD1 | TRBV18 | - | CASSPSTGGYEQYF | TGTGCCAGCTCACCATCGACAGGGGGTTACGAGCAGTACTTC
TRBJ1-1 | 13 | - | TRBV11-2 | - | CASSFSVNTEAFF | TGTGCCAGCAGCTTCTCTGTGAACACTGAAGCTTTCTTT
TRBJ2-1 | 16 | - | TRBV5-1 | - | CASSLGGDSSYNEQFF | TGCGCCAGCAGCTTAGGGGGAGACTCCTCTTACAATGAGCAGTTCTTC